The 15 T cell receptor beta chains in this list originate from one sample, sequenced in a study of TIL therapy for anti-PD-1-resistant metastatic lung cancer. This was the immunoSEQ v3 assay. Some clones are missing from TCRdb's copy, which holds only in-frame ones; the method was immunoSEQ multiplex PCR. The sample shows 95,000 or so clones, just over 65% of them seen only once. This sample's time point: pre-treatment sample, taken before nivolumab and TIL therapy. Most excised metastases sampled were pleural nodules or supraclavicular lymph nodes. Sequenced material: tumor tissue, taken at baseline. The receptors here all came from a person aged 25 to 80 with non-small cell lung cancer.

Worth noting for this clone: At one end, the junction sequence differs from germline, possibly due to a read error. This chain links TRBV27 with TRBJ1-1; 7 positions agree with TRBD1. The CDR3 consists of 13 residues. From germline, CDR1 is MNHEY and CDR2 SMNVEV (reference sequence). The CDR3 is CASTLKGQTPQIF. The CDR3, as DNA: TGTGCCAGCACCCTCAAGGGACAGACTCCTCAAATCTTT.

In this sample, this clone turned up a few times. This rearrangement joins TRBV19 to TRBJ2-7; 10 nucleotides agree with TRBD2. From germline, CDR1 is LNHDA and CDR2 SQIVND (reference sequence). The J segment lost 3 bases and the V segment lost 7 bases, leaving 3 bases of the junction unmatched. The CDR3 is 13 amino acids. This chain's CDR3 is CASNLAGDYEQYF. DNA of the CDR3: TGTGCCAGTAACCTAGCGGGGGACTACGAGCAGTACTTC.

The chain recombines TRBV3-1 (or the pseudogene TRBV3-2) with TRBJ1-5; no definite D call. There are 14 residues in the CDR3. Germline assignment: CDR1 LGHDT and CDR2 YNNKEL (reference sequence). With 5 bases removed from V and 0 bases from J, the gap between germline ends came to 8 bases. The CDR3 loop reads CASSVYNSNQPQHF. The CDR3 DNA reads as TGTGCCAGCAGCGTTTATAATAGCAATCAGCCCCAGCATTTT.

This chain uses TRBV19 with TRBJ2-3; D gene uncertain. The CDR3 extends over 13 amino acids. Germline lookup yields CDR1 LNHDA and CDR2 SQIVND (reference sequence). V lost 8 bases and J lost 0, with 9 bases in between. The CDR3 coding sequence is TGTGCCAGTGCCCATGTTAGCACAGATACGCAGTATTTT. It codes for CASAHVSTDTQYF.

The chain employs TRBV5-1 and TRBJ2-7; D not certain. The germline V and J ends were trimmed by 4 bases and 0 bases, with 17 bases remaining between them. CDR1 is SGHRS and CDR2 is YFSETQ in the germline V gene. The CDR3 loop spans 16 amino acids. The DNA of the CDR3 is TGCGCCAGCAGCCCAAGGGCAGGTGTTACCTCCTACGAGCAGTACTTC. It specifies CASSPRAGVTSYEQYF.

Concerning this clone itself: The junction and the germline gene differ at one end; a read error may be behind it. The CDR3 bases are TGTGCTAGCAGCGCTAGCGGGAGGGCGTCTGAGACCCAGTACTTC. Amino acids: CASSASGRASETQYF. The chain recombines TRBV7-7 with TRBJ2-5, with 12 positions matching TRBD2. Per germline, CDR1 SSHAT and CDR2 FNYEAQ (reference sequence). The CDR3 sequence is 15 residues long.

V and J are TRBV28 and TRBJ1-1; weak D call: TRBD1 (6 bases). Trimming left V 1 base short and J 5 bases short, with 14 bases between. CDR1 and CDR2 (germline): MDHEN, SYDVKM. CDR3 length equals 15 residues. CDR3: CASSLFWGAITEAFF. The CDR3 region has the DNA TGTGCCAGCAGTTTATTCTGGGGGGCGATTACTGAAGCTTTCTTT.

The J gene is TRBJ2-6, the V gene TRBV11-2, with 9 nucleotides matching TRBD2. Germline V CDR1 and CDR2: SGHAT, FQNNGV. With 1 base clipped from V and 1 base from J, the junction kept 5 bases outside the gene matches. The CDR3 length is 18 residues. The CDR3 reads CASSLALAGQSGANVLTF. As DNA, the CDR3 is TGTGCCAGCAGCTTAGCCCTAGCGGGACAATCTGGGGCCAACGTCCTGACTTTC.

This chain connects TRBV5-8 to TRBJ2-5; D gene uncertain. Trimming cost V 2 bases and J 2 bases, with 7 bases left between them. Per germline, CDR1 SGHTS and CDR2 YDEGEE. This CDR3 region has 13 residues. The CDR3 DNA sequence: TGTGCCAGCAGCTTCCCCCCACAAGAGACCCAGTACTTC. Amino acids: CASSFPPQETQYF.

The sample holds a few counts of this clone. J is TRBJ2-2 and V is TRBV25-1; D is perhaps TRBD1 (6 bases). This CDR3 region has 13 residues. V was shortened by 6 bases and J by 1 base, with 6 bases between the two germline ends. Per germline, CDR1 MGHDK and CDR2 SYGVNS. CDR3 sequence (DNA): TGTGCCAGCAGCAGGGGGAACACCGGGGAGCTGTTTTTT. Protein: CASSRGNTGELFF.

The chain carries TRBV28 and TRBJ2-3, with 7 nucleotides matching TRBD2. The V gene end was trimmed by 6 bases and the J gene end by 2 bases; junction bases not matched to a gene: 5. Germline CDR1 and CDR2: MDHEN and SYDVKM. This CDR3 comprises 14 residues. The chain's CDR3 is CASRTSENTDTQYF. The CDR3 DNA sequence: TGTGCCAGCAGAACTAGCGAGAACACAGATACGCAGTATTTT. Supplemented by reference TRBV28 and TRBJ2-3, the full variable domain reads DVKVTQSSRYLVKRTGEKVFLECVQDMDHENMFWYRQDPGLGLRLIYFSYDVKMKEKGDIPEGYSVSREKKERFSLILESASTNQTSMYLCASRTSENTDTQYFGPGTRLTVL.

This rearrangement joins TRBV11-2 to TRBJ2-7; tentative D call: TRBD1 (6 bases). Germline CDR1 SGHAT, CDR2 FQNNGV. Trimming left V 0 bases short and J 12 bases short, with 21 bases between. The CDR3 consists of 15 residues. The CDR3 DNA reads as TGTGCCAGCAGCTTAGATCTGGGGACATACCCCGCGGGGTACTTC. Protein sequence: CASSLDLGTYPAGYF.

The chain joins TRBV5-1 to TRBJ2-7, with 7 bases matching TRBD2. The ends lost 0 bases at V and 3 bases at J; junction bases unmatched: 6. The CDR3 has 15 amino acids. Germline-derived CDR1 and CDR2 are SGHRS and YFSETQ. The DNA of the CDR3 is TGCGCCAGCAGCTTGGGCGGGAGTTCCCACTACGAGCAGTACTTC. Translation gives CASSLGGSSHYEQYF.

This clone was seen only a few times. V usage is TRBV7-2 and J usage is TRBJ1-5; D gene unclear. Germline V gene lookup returns CDR1 SGHTA and CDR2 FQGNSA. CDR3 size: 13 residues. Between the trimmed V and J ends, which lost 0 bases and 15 bases, there was a span of 15 bases. In DNA, the CDR3 is TGTGCCAGCAGCTTAGCAGGAGCAACCAACCCGCATTTT. Translation gives CASSLAGATNPHF.

This clone appeared a few times. This chain links TRBV2 with TRBJ2-6; the match to TRBD2 covers 13 bases. V lost 4 bases, J lost 1 base, and 4 bases stayed unmatched. The CDR3 consists of 18 residues. From germline, CDR1 is SNHLY and CDR2 FYNNEI. The CDR3 nucleotides read TGTGCCAGCAGTGTAGGACTAGCGGGAGTGTCTGGGGCCAACGTCCTGACTTTC. Translating it yields CASSVGLAGVSGANVLTF.